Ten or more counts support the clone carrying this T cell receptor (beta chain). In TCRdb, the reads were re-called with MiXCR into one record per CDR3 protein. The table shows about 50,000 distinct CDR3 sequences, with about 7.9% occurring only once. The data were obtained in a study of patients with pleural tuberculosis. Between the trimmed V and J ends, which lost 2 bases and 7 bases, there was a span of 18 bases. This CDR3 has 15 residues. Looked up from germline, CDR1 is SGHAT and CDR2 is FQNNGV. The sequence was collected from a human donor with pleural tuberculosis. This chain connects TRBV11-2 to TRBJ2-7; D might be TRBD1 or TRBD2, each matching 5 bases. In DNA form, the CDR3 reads TGTGCCAGCAGCTTATACCCAAAAGGGACCGGTGAGCAGTACTTC. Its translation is CASSLYPKGTGEQYF.